The 6 T cell receptor beta chains below come from one sample, sequenced in a study of blood T cell repertoires in COVID-19. Sequencing used immunoSEQ multiplex PCR; TCRdb keeps in-frame clones, though not all of them. The sample yields roughly 74,000 clones, 70% to 90% seen once. What was sequenced was peripheral blood. The receptors were gathered from a man between 65 and 85 years old with active or convalescent COVID-19.

Written as DNA, the CDR3 is TGTGCCAGCAGTTCGGGACAGGTTTATGGCTACACCTTC. Translation: CASSSGQVYGYTF. This rearrangement joins TRBV6-9 to TRBJ1-2, with 8 bases lining up with TRBD1. CDR1 and CDR2 (germline): MNHGY, SVAAGI. CDR3 length: 13 amino acids. The V segment lost 4 bases and the J segment 5 bases; nucleotides outside the gene matches: 3.

V and J are TRBV12-5 and TRBJ1-1; D uncertain. The germline V and J ends were trimmed by 0 bases and 3 bases, with 5 bases remaining between them. Germline lookup yields CDR1 LGHNT and CDR2 FRNRAP. CDR3 size: 13 residues. The CDR3 DNA reads TGTGCTAGTGGTTTGGTACCGGACACTGAAGCTTTCTTT. Protein product: CASGLVPDTEAFF.

The chain carries TRBV5-6 and TRBJ1-3; D ambiguous. Germline CDR1 is SGHDT and CDR2 is YYEEEE. The CDR3 covers 16 residues. V was clipped by 5 bases and J by 0 bases, with 15 bases between them. CDR3: CASSTPLSSSGNTIYF. CDR3 sequence (DNA): TGTGCCAGCAGTACCCCCCTGTCGAGCTCTGGAAACACCATATATTTT.

V is TRBV7-8 and J is TRBJ1-2; TRBD1 matches at 9 bases. Germline CDR1 and CDR2: SGHVS and FQNEAQ. Trimming cost V 5 bases and J 3 bases; bases outside gene matches: 7. CDR3 length: 15 amino acids. The DNA for the CDR3 is TGTGCCAGCAGCCTGGGACAGGGTATGGACTATGGCTACACCTTC. The encoded protein is CASSLGQGMDYGYTF.

The chain combines TRBV6-6 with TRBJ2-5; 7 bases align to TRBD2. The CDR3 length is 15 residues. Unmatched junction bases numbered 12, after V lost 4 bases and J lost 7 bases. The germline V gene has CDR1 MNHNY and CDR2 SVGAGI (reference sequence). CDR3 in amino acids: CASSSQQTSRGTQYF. CDR3 nucleotides: TGTGCCAGCAGTTCTCAACAGACTAGCCGTGGGACCCAGTACTTC.

CDR3 nucleotide sequence: TGTGCCAGCGGCCGGGACAGGGACTTTTGGGAGACCCAGTACTTC. Its translation: CASGRDRDFWETQYF. The chain recombines TRBV11-3 with TRBJ2-5; 9 bases line up with TRBD1. The CDR3 spans 15 residues. Per germline, CDR1 SGHNT and CDR2 YENEEA. Losses at the gene ends were 8 bases for V and 5 bases for J; bases not matched to a gene: 12.